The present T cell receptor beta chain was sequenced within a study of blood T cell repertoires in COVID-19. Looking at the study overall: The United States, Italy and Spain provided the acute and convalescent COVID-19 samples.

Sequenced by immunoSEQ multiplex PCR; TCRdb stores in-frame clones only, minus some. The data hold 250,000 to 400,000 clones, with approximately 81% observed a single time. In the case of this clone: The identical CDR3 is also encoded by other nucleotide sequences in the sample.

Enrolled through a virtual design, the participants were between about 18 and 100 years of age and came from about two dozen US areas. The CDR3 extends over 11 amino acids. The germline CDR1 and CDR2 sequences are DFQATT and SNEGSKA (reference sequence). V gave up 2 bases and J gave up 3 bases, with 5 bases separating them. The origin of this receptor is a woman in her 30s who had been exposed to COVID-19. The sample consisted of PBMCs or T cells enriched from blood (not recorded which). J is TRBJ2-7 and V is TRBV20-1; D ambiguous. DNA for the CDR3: TGCAGTGCTAGAACCAGCTACGAGCAGTACTTC. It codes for CSARTSYEQYF.